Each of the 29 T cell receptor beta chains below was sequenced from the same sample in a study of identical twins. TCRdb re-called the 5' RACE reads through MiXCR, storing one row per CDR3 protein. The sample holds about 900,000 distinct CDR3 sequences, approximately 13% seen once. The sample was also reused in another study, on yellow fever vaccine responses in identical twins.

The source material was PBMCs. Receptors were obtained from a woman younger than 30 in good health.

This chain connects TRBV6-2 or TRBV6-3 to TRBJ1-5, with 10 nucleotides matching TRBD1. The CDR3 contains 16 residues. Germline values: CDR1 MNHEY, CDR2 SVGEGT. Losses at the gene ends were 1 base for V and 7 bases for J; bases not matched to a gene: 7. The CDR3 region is CASSYLADRGGQPQHF. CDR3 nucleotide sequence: TGTGCCAGCAGTTACTTAGCGGACAGGGGGGGACAGCCCCAGCATTTT.

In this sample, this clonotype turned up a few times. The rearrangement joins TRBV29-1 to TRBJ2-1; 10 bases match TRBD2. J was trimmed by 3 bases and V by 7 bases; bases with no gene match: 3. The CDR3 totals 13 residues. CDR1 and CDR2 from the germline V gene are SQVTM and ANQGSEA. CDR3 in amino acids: CSGAGGLYNEQFF. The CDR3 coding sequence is TGCAGCGGAGCGGGGGGGCTCTACAATGAGCAGTTCTTC.

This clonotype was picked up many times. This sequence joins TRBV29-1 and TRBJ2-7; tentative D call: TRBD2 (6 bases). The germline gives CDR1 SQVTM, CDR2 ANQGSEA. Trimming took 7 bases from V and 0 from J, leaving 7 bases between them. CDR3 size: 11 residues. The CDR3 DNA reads TGCAGCGCCGGGAGCTCCTACGAGCAGTACTTC. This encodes CSAGSSYEQYF.

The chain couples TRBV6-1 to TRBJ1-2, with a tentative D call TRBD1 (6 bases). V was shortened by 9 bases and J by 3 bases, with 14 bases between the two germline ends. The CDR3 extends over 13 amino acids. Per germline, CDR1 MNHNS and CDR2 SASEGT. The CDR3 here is CASTWTEDYGYTF. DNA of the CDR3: TGTGCCAGTACCTGGACAGAAGACTATGGCTACACCTTC.

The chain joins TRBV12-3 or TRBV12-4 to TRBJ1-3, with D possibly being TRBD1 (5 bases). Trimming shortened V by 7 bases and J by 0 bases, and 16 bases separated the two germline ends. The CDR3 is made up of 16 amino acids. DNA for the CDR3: TGTGCCAGCAACACGGGACTCCTGAGCTCTGGAAACACCATATATTTT. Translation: CASNTGLLSSGNTIYF.

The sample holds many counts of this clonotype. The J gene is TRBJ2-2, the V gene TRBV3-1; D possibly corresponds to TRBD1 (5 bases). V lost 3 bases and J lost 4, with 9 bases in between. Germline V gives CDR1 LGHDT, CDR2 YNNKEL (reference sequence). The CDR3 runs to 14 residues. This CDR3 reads CASSQQGSTGELFF. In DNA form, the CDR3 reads TGTGCCAGCAGCCAGCAGGGAAGCACCGGGGAGCTGTTTTTT.

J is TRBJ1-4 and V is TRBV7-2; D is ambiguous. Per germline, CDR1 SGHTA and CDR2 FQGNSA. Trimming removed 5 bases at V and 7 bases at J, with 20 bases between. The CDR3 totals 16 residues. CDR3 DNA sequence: TGTGCCAGCAGCCTCGGTTTCGGGCAAAGTCGTGAAAAACTGTTTTTT. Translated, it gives CASSLGFGQSREKLFF.

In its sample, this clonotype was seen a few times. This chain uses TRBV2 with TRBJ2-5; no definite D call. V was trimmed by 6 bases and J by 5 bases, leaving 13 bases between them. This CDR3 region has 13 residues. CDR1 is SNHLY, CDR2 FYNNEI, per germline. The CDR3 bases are TGTGCCAGCAGGACACTAATGCGGGAGACCCAGTACTTC. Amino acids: CASRTLMRETQYF. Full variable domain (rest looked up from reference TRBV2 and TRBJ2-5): EPEVTQTPSHQVTQMGQEVILRCVPISNHLYFYWYRQILGQKVEFLVSFYNNEISEKSEIFDDQFSVERPDGSNFTLKIRSTKLEDSAMYFCASRTLMRETQYFGPGTRLLVL.

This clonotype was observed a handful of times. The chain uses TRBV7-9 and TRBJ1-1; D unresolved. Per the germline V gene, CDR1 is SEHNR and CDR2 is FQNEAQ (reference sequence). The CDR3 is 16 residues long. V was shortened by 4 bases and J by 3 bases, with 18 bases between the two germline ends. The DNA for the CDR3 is TGTGCCAGCAGCTCCGGGCCACCCTGGACGTACACTGAAGCTTTCTTT. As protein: CASSSGPPWTYTEAFF.

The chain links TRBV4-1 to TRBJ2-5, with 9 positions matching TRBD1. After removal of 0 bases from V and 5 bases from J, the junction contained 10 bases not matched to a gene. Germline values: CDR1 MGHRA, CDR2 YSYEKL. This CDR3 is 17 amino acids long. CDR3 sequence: CASSQDDRGALRETQYF. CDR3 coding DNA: TGCGCCAGCAGCCAAGATGACAGGGGGGCCCTCCGGGAGACCCAGTACTTC.

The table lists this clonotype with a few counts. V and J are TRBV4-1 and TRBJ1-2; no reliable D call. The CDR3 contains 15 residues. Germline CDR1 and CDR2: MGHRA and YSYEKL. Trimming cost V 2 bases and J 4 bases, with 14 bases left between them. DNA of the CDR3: TGCGCCAGCAGCCAAATTTCGGGGTCGGGCTATGGCTACACCTTC. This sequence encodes CASSQISGSGYGYTF.

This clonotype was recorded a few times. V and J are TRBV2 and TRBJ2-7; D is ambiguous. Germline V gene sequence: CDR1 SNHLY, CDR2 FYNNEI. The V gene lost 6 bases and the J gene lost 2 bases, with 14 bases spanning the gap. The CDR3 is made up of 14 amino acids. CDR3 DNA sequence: TGTGCCAGCAGCGAGACGGACGGACCCTACGAGCAGTACTTC. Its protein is CASSETDGPYEQYF.

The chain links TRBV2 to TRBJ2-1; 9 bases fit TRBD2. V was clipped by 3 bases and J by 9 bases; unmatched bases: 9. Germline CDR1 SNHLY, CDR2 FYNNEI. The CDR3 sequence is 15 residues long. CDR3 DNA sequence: TGTGCCAGCAGTGATGTCTGGACTAGCGTCAGTGAGCAGTTCTTC. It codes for CASSDVWTSVSEQFF.

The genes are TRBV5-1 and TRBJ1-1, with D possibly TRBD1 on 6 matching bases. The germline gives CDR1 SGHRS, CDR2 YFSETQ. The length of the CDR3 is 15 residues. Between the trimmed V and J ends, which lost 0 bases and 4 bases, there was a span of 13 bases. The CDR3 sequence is CASSLAGGQGTEAFF. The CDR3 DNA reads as TGCGCCAGCAGCTTGGCCGGGGGGCAGGGCACTGAAGCTTTCTTT.

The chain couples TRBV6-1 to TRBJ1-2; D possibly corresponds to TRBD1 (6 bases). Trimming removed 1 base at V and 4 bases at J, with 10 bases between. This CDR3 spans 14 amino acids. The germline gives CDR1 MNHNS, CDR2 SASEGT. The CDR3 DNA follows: TGTGCCAGCAGTGAAGAACAGGGCCTCTATGGCTACACCTTC. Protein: CASSEEQGLYGYTF.

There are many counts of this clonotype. CDR3 region: CSARSRTPLATGELFF. In DNA form, the CDR3 reads TGCAGTGCTAGGTCCAGGACCCCCTTGGCCACCGGGGAGCTGTTTTTT. The chain carries TRBV20-1 and TRBJ2-2; no definite D call. This CDR3 region has 16 residues. V lost 3 bases to trimming and J lost 4 bases, with 18 bases between them. Germline values: CDR1 DFQATT, CDR2 SNEGSKA (reference sequence).

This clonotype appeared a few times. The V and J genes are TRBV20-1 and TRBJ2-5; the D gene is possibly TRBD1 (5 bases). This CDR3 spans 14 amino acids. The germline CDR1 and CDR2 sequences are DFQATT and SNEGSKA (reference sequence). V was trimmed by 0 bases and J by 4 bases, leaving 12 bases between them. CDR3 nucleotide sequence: TGCAGTGCTAGAGATCGGAAGGGGTCAGAGACCCAGTACTTC. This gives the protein CSARDRKGSETQYF.

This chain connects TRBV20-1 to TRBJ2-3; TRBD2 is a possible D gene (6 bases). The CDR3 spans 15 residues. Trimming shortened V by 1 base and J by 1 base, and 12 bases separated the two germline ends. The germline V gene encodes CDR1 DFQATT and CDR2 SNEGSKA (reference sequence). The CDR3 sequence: CSARGGTGGTDTQYF. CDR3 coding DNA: TGCAGTGCTAGAGGGGGTACGGGAGGCACAGATACGCAGTATTTT.

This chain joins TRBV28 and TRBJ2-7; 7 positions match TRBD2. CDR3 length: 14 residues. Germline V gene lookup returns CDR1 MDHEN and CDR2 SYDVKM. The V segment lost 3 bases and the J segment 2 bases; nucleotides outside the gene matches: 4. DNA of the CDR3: TGTGCCAGCAGTTTTAGCGGGCGAACCTACGAGCAGTACGTC. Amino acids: CASSFSGRTYEQYV.

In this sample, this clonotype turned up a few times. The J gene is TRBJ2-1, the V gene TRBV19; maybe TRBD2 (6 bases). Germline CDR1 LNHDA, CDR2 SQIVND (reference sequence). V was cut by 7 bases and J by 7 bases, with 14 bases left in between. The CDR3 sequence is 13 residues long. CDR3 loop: CASTREGLNEQFF. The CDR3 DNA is TGTGCCAGTACGCGGGAAGGCCTGAATGAGCAGTTCTTC.

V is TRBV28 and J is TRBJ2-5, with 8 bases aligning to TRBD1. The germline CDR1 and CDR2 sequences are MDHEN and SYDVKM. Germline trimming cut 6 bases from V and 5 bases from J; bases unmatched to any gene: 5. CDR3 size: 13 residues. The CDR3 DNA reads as TGTGCCAGCAGCCCAGGGGGCTCGGAGACCCAGTACTTC. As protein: CASSPGGSETQYF.

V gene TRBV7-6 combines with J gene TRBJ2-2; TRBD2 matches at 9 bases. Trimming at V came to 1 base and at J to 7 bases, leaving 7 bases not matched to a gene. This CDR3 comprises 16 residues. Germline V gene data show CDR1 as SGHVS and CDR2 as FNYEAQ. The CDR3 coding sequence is TGTGCCAGCAGCTTAGGAGGTAGCGGGAGAGTCGGGGAGCTGTTTTTT. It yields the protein CASSLGGSGRVGELFF.

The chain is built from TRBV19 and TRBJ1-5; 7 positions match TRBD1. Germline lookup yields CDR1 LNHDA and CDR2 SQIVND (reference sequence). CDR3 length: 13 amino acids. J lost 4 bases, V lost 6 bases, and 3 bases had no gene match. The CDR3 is CASRTGENQPQHF. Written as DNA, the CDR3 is TGTGCCAGTAGAACAGGGGAAAATCAGCCCCAGCATTTT.

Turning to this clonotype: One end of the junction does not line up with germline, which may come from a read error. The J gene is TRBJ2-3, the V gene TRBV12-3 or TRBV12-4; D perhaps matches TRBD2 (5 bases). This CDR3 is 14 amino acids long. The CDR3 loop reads CASSGGAWRDTQYF. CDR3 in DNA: TGTGCAAGCAGCGGCGGAGCATGGAGAGATACGCAGTATTTT.

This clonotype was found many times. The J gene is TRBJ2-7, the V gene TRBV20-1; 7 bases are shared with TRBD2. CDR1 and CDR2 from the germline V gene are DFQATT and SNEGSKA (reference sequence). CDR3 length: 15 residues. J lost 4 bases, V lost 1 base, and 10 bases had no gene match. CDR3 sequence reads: CSARVGLVGKYEQYF. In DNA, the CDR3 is TGCAGTGCTAGAGTCGGACTAGTGGGAAAGTACGAGCAGTACTTC.

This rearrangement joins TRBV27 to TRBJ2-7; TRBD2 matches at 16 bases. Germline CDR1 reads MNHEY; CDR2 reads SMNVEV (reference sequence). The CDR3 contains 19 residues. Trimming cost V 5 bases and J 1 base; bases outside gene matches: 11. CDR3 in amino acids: CASSPPGTSGRAGSYEQYF. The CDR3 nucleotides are TGTGCCAGCAGTCCCCCGGGGACTAGCGGGAGGGCGGGGTCCTACGAGCAGTACTTC.

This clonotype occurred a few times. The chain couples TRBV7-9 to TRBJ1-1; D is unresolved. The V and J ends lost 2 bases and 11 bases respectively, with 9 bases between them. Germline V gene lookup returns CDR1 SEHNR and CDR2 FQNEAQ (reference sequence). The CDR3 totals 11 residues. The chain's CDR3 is CASSLKGSAFF. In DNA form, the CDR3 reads TGTGCCAGCAGCTTAAAGGGTTCCGCTTTCTTT.

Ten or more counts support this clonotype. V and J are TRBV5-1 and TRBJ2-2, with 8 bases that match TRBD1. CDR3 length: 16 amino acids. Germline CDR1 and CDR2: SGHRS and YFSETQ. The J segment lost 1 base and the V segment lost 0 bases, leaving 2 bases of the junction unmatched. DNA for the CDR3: TGCGCCAGCAGCTTGGGGACAGGGATGAACACCGGGGAGCTGTTTTTT. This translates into CASSLGTGMNTGELFF.

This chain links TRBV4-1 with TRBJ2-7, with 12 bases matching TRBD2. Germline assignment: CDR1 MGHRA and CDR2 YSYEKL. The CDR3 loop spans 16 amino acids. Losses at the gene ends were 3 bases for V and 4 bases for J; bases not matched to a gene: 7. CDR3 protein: CASSHPTSGSLYEQYF. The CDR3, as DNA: TGCGCCAGCAGCCACCCGACTAGCGGGAGTTTGTACGAGCAGTACTTC.